This TCR beta chain comes out of a study of identical twins listed by TCRdb under 2016. About the investigation overall: To test whether fetal clonotypes persist, the study used deep sequencing on TCR alpha and beta repertoires from monozygotic twins, unrelated adults of various ages, and cord blood. Replicate twin experiments were performed at different times using different library preparation protocols to rule out contamination.

This clonotype showed up just a few times. This clone's antigen is unknown. Nothing much larger sits one base from this clone, and base qualities are not available. All donors were healthy Caucasians. Miltenyi CD45RO+ enrichment and human naive T-cell isolation kits were used to isolate memory (CD45RO+) and naive T cells from PBMC. Study-wide conclusions, independent of this receptor: Fewer insertions were carried by abundant cord blood beta clonotypes; a weaker similar trend was observed in young adult naive repertoires, while no such trend was observed in memory repertoires. Out-of-frame TCR alpha sharing in monozygotic twins was systematically underestimated by recombination models, whereas sharing between unrelated individuals was in agreement with the recombination models. Because the same donors could not be followed over many years, the conclusions depended on cross-sectional statistical analysis. Compared with coincidental sharing between unrelated individuals, out-of-frame TCR alpha sequences shared between twins had an excess of sequences with low generation probability. Invariant T cells such as MAIT and iNKT could partly confound zero-insertion analyses, although diverse VJ usage argued against such confounding for most clonotypes. In beta out-of-frame sequences, excess twin sharing was weaker, because having fewer shared sequences lowered the signal-to-noise ratio.

Preparation of the library involved 5' RACE. The run used an Illumina HiSeq 2000. A universal primer binding site was added through template switching, and the final cDNA carried a unique molecular identifier so that TCR cDNA molecules could be counted accurately. Specific primers in the conserved constant-segment region were used to synthesize first-strand cDNA for the TCR alpha and beta chains. To control for contamination, each cDNA library was double barcoded with a SMART-Mk sample barcode plus Illumina barcodes. TruSeq adapter sequences and Illumina sample barcodes were added in two successive PCR steps. Sequencing of the TCR alpha and beta cDNA libraries was done on the Illumina HiSeq platform using custom primers. In the paper's pipeline: MiGEC was used to process raw reads and extract unique molecular identifiers, and MiXCR was used to find CDR3 positions. Recombination models were inferred per individual with the repgenHMM and IGoR tools using an EM algorithm. The tcR package in R was used for shared clonotype analysis, with sharing normalized by the product of cloneset sizes. To study raw recombination free of thymic and clonal selection effects, out-of-frame nonproductive sequences were analyzed. The public reads were reanalyzed by TCRdb: fastp trimming at Q25, MiXCR alignment, in-frame beta chains only. Rows are unified per CDR3 protein, each entry keeping the most common DNA and genes. The V and J calls follow TCRdb's processing rather than the paper's. The sample table contains a few hundred thousand distinct CDR3 sequences; only one count was recorded for about 10% of them. The top ten hold 9% to 10% of the sample.

The TCR comes from a man aged 50 to 60 in good health. Input material: memory T cells sorted from blood. The cell subset or site label of this sample denotes: CD45RO+ enriched T cells.

The CDR3 corresponds to CASSPQRGVTDTQYF. The base sequence is TGTGCCAGCAGCCCCCAGAGGGGGGTAACAGATACGCAGTATTTT. The rearrangement combines TRBV7-2 with TRBJ2-3, with the D segment possibly TRBD1 or TRBD2, each aligning over 6 bases. The junction carries 15 bases between V and J, which are trimmed by 5 bases and 3 bases respectively. Including cysteine and phenylalanine, the CDR3 has 15 amino acids. Of the read, only the CDR3 DNA is kept; its 45 bases are in frame from base 1. CDR1 and CDR2 (SGHTA, FQGNSA) derive from the germline V gene. The CDR3, completed at both ends by the reference TRBV7-2 and TRBJ2-3 genes, gives the full variable domain GAGVSQSPSNKVTEKGKDVELRCDPISGHTALYWYRQSLGQGLEFLIYFQGNSAPDKSGLPSDRFSAERTGGSVSTLTIQRTQQEDSAVYLCASSPQRGVTDTQYFGPGTRLTVL.